The rows below give T cell receptor beta chains drawn from one sample of a study of Tregs in tolerant kidney transplant recipients. Clones were sequenced by immunoSEQ multiplex PCR, and TCRdb holds only the in-frame ones, with some missing. The table includes 50,000 to 80,000 clones, 95% to 98% detected once. Here the sequenced sample was Tregs from blood, taken before the transplant. All receptors derive from a human donor who received a combined kidney and bone marrow transplant. Both conserved end residues are part of each CDR3. The order of the fields is clone size, J gene, V gene, D gene, CDR3 DNA, CDR3 protein. A D gene is named only where the DNA matches it firmly. Only part of the rows carry a size: once, few, many, or a class if the clone is expanded.

>-|TRBJ2-7|TRBV4-1|TRBD1
TGCGCCAGCAAGAAGAGCAGGGGGCCCAACTACGAGCAGTACTTC
CASKKSRGPNYEQYF
>-|TRBJ1-1|TRBV4-3|-
TGCGCCAGCAGCCAAGAGCGGGGGAACACTGAAGCTTTCTTT
CASSQERGNTEAFF
>-|TRBJ2-3|TRBV7-8|TRBD2
TGTGCCAGCAGCTTAACTACGGCGGGACTAGCGGGAGTGGTAGATACGCAGTATTTT
CASSLTTAGLAGVVDTQYF
>-|TRBJ1-2|TRBV4-3|TRBD1
TGCGCCAGCAGCCGCAGACAGGGGACTTTCTATGGCTACACCTTC
CASSRRQGTFYGYTF
>-|TRBJ2-1|TRBV18|-
TGTGCCAGCTCACCACCGGGCAGGGGGGACAATGAGCAGTTCTTC
CASSPPGRGDNEQFF
>-|TRBJ1-6|TRBV19|-
TGTGCCAGTAGTAGACCGCCGGGACTCGGGGATACACCCCTCCACTTT
CASSRPPGLGDTPLHF
>-|TRBJ2-5|TRBV6-6|TRBD2
TGTGCCAGCAGTTACCGGGCGGGGGGCCAAGAGACCCAGTACTTC
CASSYRAGGQETQYF
>-|TRBJ1-4|TRBV2|-
TGTGCCAGCAAGGCGGGGCAGGTTAATGAAAAACTGTTTTTT
CASKAGQVNEKLFF
>-|TRBJ2-5|TRBV4-2|-
TGTGCCAGCAGCAGGGGGGGCCAGGAGACCCAGTACTTC
CASSRGGQETQYF
>-|TRBJ1-4|TRBV18|TRBD1
TGTGCCAGCTCACCGGACAGGGCGGATGAAAAACTGTTTTTT
CASSPDRADEKLFF
>-|TRBJ1-4|TRBV9|TRBD1
TGTGCCAGCAGCGGGGGACAGGCCGTAGGTGAAAAACTGTTTTTT
CASSGGQAVGEKLFF
>-|TRBJ2-3|TRBV6-1|-
TGTGCCAGCAGAGGGGTGGGAGATACGCAGTATTTT
CASRGVGDTQYF
>-|TRBJ2-7|TRBV6-1|TRBD1
TGTGCCAGCAGTGAAAGGCAGGGGGACTACGAGCAGTACTTC
CASSERQGDYEQYF
>-|TRBJ2-1|TRBV5-1|TRBD2
TGCGCCAGCAGCCTCGGACTAGCGGGGGTAACCTACAATGAGCAGTTCTTC
CASSLGLAGVTYNEQFF
>-|TRBJ1-2|TRBV15|-
TGTGCCACCAGCAGGGTACGACAGGACTTCTATGGCTACACCTTC
CATSRVRQDFYGYTF
>-|TRBJ1-1|TRBV19|-
TGTGCCAGTAGTATCTCAGGGTTGGCCACTGAAGCTTTCTTT
CASSISGLATEAFF
>-|TRBJ1-2|TRBV7-2|TRBD1
TGTGCCAGCAGATCCCGACAGGGTTCCTATGGCTACACCTTC
CASRSRQGSYGYTF
>-|TRBJ1-2|TRBV30|TRBD1
TGTGCCTGGGAAGGACAGGGGAAATATGGCTACACCTTC
CAWEGQGKYGYTF
>-|TRBJ1-2|TRBV19|TRBD1
TGTGCCAGTAGCCCTGACAGGGGGCGAAATGGCTACACCTTC
CASSPDRGRNGYTF
>-|TRBJ1-2|TRBV14|TRBD1
TGTGCCAGCAGCCCCTGGGACAGGGCGGGGTATGGCTACACCTTC
CASSPWDRAGYGYTF
>once|TRBJ2-1|TRBV2|TRBD2
TGTGCCAGCAGTGACACCTTTGGACTAGTAGTCAATGAGCAGTTCTTC
CASSDTFGLVVNEQFF
>-|TRBJ2-7|TRBV9|-
TGTGCCAGCAGCCCCCACGTCTTCGGACACCGCTACGAGCAGTACTTC
CASSPHVFGHRYEQYF
>-|TRBJ2-1|TRBV5-1|TRBD2
TGCGCCAGCAGCTGGATTGGCGGGAGTCGCGGTGAGCAGTTCTTC
CASSWIGGSRGEQFF
>-|TRBJ1-2|TRBV5-1|TRBD1
TGCGCCAGCAGCTCACGTGGGACAGGGGGCTATGGCTACACCTTC
CASSSRGTGGYGYTF
>-|TRBJ2-7|TRBV5-1|TRBD1
TGCGCCAGCAGCTCCTGGACAGGGGGCGCGATGTTAGTCTCCTACGAGCAGTACTTC
CASSSWTGGAMLVSYEQYF
>-|TRBJ1-5|TRBV28|TRBD1
TGTGCCAGCAGGTTATTCTTCGGACAGGGCAATCAGCCCCAGCATTTT
CASRLFFGQGNQPQHF
>-|TRBJ2-7|TRBV4-1|-
TGCGCCAGCAGCCAAGCGCCCGGGACTTACTACGAGCAGTACTTC
CASSQAPGTYYEQYF
>-|TRBJ1-6|TRBV6-1|-
TGTGCCAGCAGTCGGGCAGGGGTAGGTTCACCCCTCCACTTT
CASSRAGVGSPLHF
>-|TRBJ1-6|TRBV6-1|TRBD1
TGTGCCAGCTCCAGACAGGGAATGGATTCACCCCTCCACTTT
CASSRQGMDSPLHF
>-|TRBJ2-3|TRBV10-3|TRBD2
TGTGCCATCAAGGGGGCTAGCGGGGTCGCAGATACGCAGTATTTT
CAIKGASGVADTQYF
>-|TRBJ2-1|TRBV6-4|-
TGTGCCAGCAGTGAAAGCGTGAGCTCCTACAATGAGCAGTTCTTC
CASSESVSSYNEQFF
>-|TRBJ2-5|TRBV6-1|TRBD2
TGTGCCAGCGGGTACGGGAGGCAAGAGACCCAGTACTTC
CASGYGRQETQYF
>-|TRBJ1-2|TRBV4-2|-
TGTGCCAGCAGTCCTCCAGCCGGGGGTGGAAACTATGGCTACACCTTC
CASSPPAGGGNYGYTF
>-|TRBJ2-1|TRBV4-3|TRBD1
TGCGCCAGCAGCCAAGACGCAGGGGGCGGGAATGAGCAGTTCTTC
CASSQDAGGGNEQFF
>-|TRBJ1-2|TRBV19|TRBD1
TGTGCCAGTAGGCCCCCCGGGCGAGGGGGCGTGTATGGCTACACCTTC
CASRPPGRGGVYGYTF
>once|TRBJ1-5|TRBV7-2|-
TGTGCCAGCAGCTTGTCAAAACGGGGAGGGAGCAATCAGCCCCAGCATTTT
CASSLSKRGGSNQPQHF
>once|TRBJ2-2|TRBV7-2|-
TGTGCCAGCAGCTTAAACAGACGGAACACCGGGGAGCTGTTTTTT
CASSLNRRNTGELFF
>-|TRBJ2-2|TRBV7-9|TRBD2
TGTGCCAGCAGCCCCGGGACTAGCTTAACCGGGGAGCTGTTTTTT
CASSPGTSLTGELFF
>-|TRBJ2-3|TRBV9|TRBD2
TGTGCCAGCAGCGTATATCTAGCGGGAGTAGGAACAGATACGCAGTATTTT
CASSVYLAGVGTDTQYF
>-|TRBJ1-1|TRBV30|TRBD1
TGTGCCTGGAGTGCCCTAGACAGGGAGAACACTGAAGCTTTCTTT
CAWSALDRENTEAFF
>-|TRBJ1-6|TRBV7-2|-
TGTGCCAGCAGCCCCCAGATGCGAGGTTCACCCCTCCACTTT
CASSPQMRGSPLHF
>-|TRBJ1-2|TRBV18|TRBD1
TGTGCCAGCTCACCAACTATGATCCAGGGGGCATATGGCTACACCTTC
CASSPTMIQGAYGYTF
>-|TRBJ2-3|TRBV7-2|-
TGTGCCAGCAGCTCCGAGCGGACTACGCAGTATTTT
CASSSERTTQYF
>-|TRBJ2-2|TRBV7-7|-
TGTGCCAGCAGCTTATTCGGGGACACCGGGGAGCTGTTTTTT
CASSLFGDTGELFF
>once|TRBJ2-7|TRBV2|TRBD2
TGTGCCAGCAGTGGTGGCGGGGGGAGGGAGCAGTACTTC
CASSGGGGREQYF
>-|TRBJ1-4|TRBV7-2|-
TGTGCCAGCAGCTTCCGGGGGGTAGGAGAAAAACTGTTTTTT
CASSFRGVGEKLFF
>once|TRBJ1-6|TRBV28|-
TGTGCCAGCAGTCCCCCAACAGGGATGGTTAATTCACCCCTCCACTTT
CASSPPTGMVNSPLHF